Below, 5 T cell receptor beta chains from the same sample are listed, as sequenced in a study of PD-L1 blockade in urothelial cancer. TCRdb keeps only in-frame clones here, not all; method: immunoSEQ multiplex PCR. Of approximately 52,000 clones listed, around 86% are singletons. Time point meaning: pretreatment peripheral blood. This specimen consisted of PBMCs, obtained around atezolizumab (anti-PD-L1) treatment. Receptors originate from a man between 65 and 79 years old with urothelial cancer.

The chain couples TRBV30 to TRBJ2-5; no definite D call. Germline CDR1 reads GTSNPN; CDR2 reads SVGIG (reference sequence). Trimming removed 2 bases at V and 9 bases at J, with 10 bases between. The length of the CDR3 is 11 residues. The CDR3 is CAWSSISAQYF. The CDR3 region has the DNA TGTGCCTGGAGTTCGATCTCAGCCCAGTACTTC.

V and J are TRBV5-6 and TRBJ1-5; possibly TRBD1 for D (6 bases). Trimming took off 5 bases at V and 6 bases at J, with 12 bases between the two ends. From germline, CDR1 is SGHDT and CDR2 YYEEEE. This CDR3 has 13 residues. CDR3 sequence reads: CASSPSGAQPQHF. The CDR3 DNA reads as TGTGCCAGCAGTCCCTCAGGGGCTCAGCCCCAGCATTTT.

The J gene is TRBJ1-4, the V gene TRBV4-1, with 8 bases that match TRBD1. Losses at the gene ends were 4 bases for V and 8 bases for J; bases not matched to a gene: 6. Per the germline V gene, CDR1 is MGHRA and CDR2 is YSYEKL. The length of the CDR3 is 14 residues. For the CDR3, the DNA is TGCGCCAGCAGCCGATCGGACAGGGTCGAAAAACTGTTTTTT. Amino acids: CASSRSDRVEKLFF.

V gene TRBV5-5 combines with J gene TRBJ2-7, with TRBD1 identical over 8 bases. V was pared by 4 bases and J by 11 bases, with 14 bases of the junction left unmatched. Germline CDR1 SGHKS, CDR2 YYEKEE (reference sequence). The CDR3 has 14 residues. The CDR3: CASSLPGTGSLKYF. CDR3 bases: TGTGCCAGCAGCCTGCCCGGGACAGGCAGCCTGAAGTACTTC. The full variable domain, rest sourced from reference TRBV5-5 and TRBJ2-7, is DAGVTQSPTHLIKTRGQQVTLRCSPISGHKSVSWYQQVLGQGPQFIFQYYEKEERGRGNFPDRFSARQFPNYSSELNVNALLLGDSALYLCASSLPGTGSLKYFGPGTRLTVT.

This sequence joins TRBV5-1 and TRBJ1-5; TRBD1 might be the D (5 bases). Trimming removed 10 bases at V and 7 bases at J, with 15 bases between. This CDR3 region has 12 residues. CDR1 is SGHRS, CDR2 YFSETQ, per germline. CDR3 nucleotide sequence: TGCGCCCCCAGGGTGGGAATACAGCCCCAGCATTTT. Its protein product is CAPRVGIQPQHF.